This T cell receptor beta chain originates from a study of spatial heterogeneity in lung cancer. Study overall: Alpha-chain sequences were consistently detected less often than beta-chain sequences. Raw reads contained each unique TCR and UMI combination more than ten times on average.

Via MiXCR, TCRdb re-called the 5' RACE reads, giving one row per CDR3 protein. The table shows approximately 40,000 distinct CDR3 sequences, with 6% to 7% occurring only once. This clonotype occurred many times. Its antigen is undetermined. Findings and caveats of the study: Whereas they appeared in blood less at follow-up, ubiquitous expanded tumor TCRs appeared there more at resection.

As to time point: sample taken at primary tumor resection. In each case, whole RNA from tumor, nontumor lung or frozen PBMC was sequenced unsorted. The approximately 67 donors had untreated early-stage non-small cell lung cancer. The CDR3 totals 17 residues. With 1 base clipped from V and 3 bases from J, the junction kept 10 bases outside the gene matches. Looked up from germline, CDR1 is SGHRS and CDR2 is YFSETQ. Specimen: PBMCs, collected at surgery. This sequence originates from a female donor with early-stage non-small cell lung cancer. V is TRBV5-1 and J is TRBJ2-1; 7 bases match TRBD2. CDR3 bases: TGCGCCAGCAGCTTGAGGGGCACAGCGGGGTTCTACAATGAGCAGTTCTTC. Protein: CASSLRGTAGFYNEQFF. The full variable domain, with the rest looked up from reference TRBV5-1 and TRBJ2-1, is KAGVTQTPRYLIKTRGQQVTLSCSPISGHRSVSWYQQTPGQGLQFLFEYFSETQRNKGNFPGRFSGRQFSNSRSEMNVSTLELGDSALYLCASSLRGTAGFYNEQFFGPGTRLTVL.